Listed here are 25 T cell receptor beta chains from one sample, sequenced in a study of cytomegalovirus exposure and HLA in healthy donors. Use of 60 Vbeta and 13 Jbeta primers characterized the PCR. Sequenced by immunoSEQ multiplex PCR; TCRdb stores in-frame clones only, minus some. Of around 140,000 clones detected, over 75% appear once; the ten largest clones hold less than 3%. What was sequenced was PBMCs. These receptors all come from a woman between 25 and 40 years old in good health and CMV-seronegative.

This chain uses TRBV18 with TRBJ2-7, with no clear D. The germline V gene has CDR1 KGHSH and CDR2 LQKENI. Between the trimmed V and J ends, which lost 3 bases and 0 bases, there was a span of 9 bases. There are 14 residues in the CDR3. DNA for the CDR3: TGTGCCAGCTCACCCTACGGAGTCTCCTACGAGCAGTACTTC. It specifies CASSPYGVSYEQYF.

The rearrangement links TRBV9 to TRBJ2-1; TRBD2 agrees at 14 bases. Per the germline V gene, CDR1 is SGDLS and CDR2 is YYNGEE. The CDR3 is 16 amino acids. After removal of 0 bases from V and 8 bases from J, the junction contained 4 bases not matched to a gene. Here the CDR3 reads CASSVGGTSGGDEQFF. CDR3 in DNA: TGTGCCAGCAGCGTAGGGGGGACTAGCGGGGGTGATGAGCAGTTCTTC.

This sequence joins TRBV9 and TRBJ2-5; 7 bases match TRBD1. CDR1 and CDR2 (germline): SGDLS, YYNGEE. The junction had 4 bases not matched to a gene; V was cut back by 0 bases and J by 2 bases. This CDR3 contains 15 residues. The CDR3 nucleotides are TGTGCCAGCAGCGTAGGACAGGGATATCAAGAGACCCAGTACTTC. It translates to CASSVGQGYQETQYF.

This chain connects TRBV9 to TRBJ2-7, with 8 bases that match TRBD2. This CDR3 comprises 14 residues. Trimming removed 4 bases from V and 4 bases from J; junction bases left unmatched: 7. Germline V gene data show CDR1 as SGDLS and CDR2 as YYNGEE. The CDR3 nucleotides are TGTGCCAGCAGCCGAGCGGGAGAAGTGTACGAGCAGTACTTC. Translating it yields CASSRAGEVYEQYF.

The chain recombines TRBV19 with TRBJ2-5; 7 bases fit TRBD2. The CDR3 totals 15 residues. Germline trimming cut 5 bases from V and 4 bases from J; bases unmatched to any gene: 10. CDR1 LNHDA and CDR2 SQIVND come from the germline V gene (reference sequence). The CDR3 coding sequence is TGTGCCAGTAGTGGGGCGGGAGTTGGAGGAGAGACCCAGTACTTC. Translating gives CASSGAGVGGETQYF.

The chain uses TRBV5-4 and TRBJ2-2; no firm D call. The germline V gene has CDR1 SGHNT and CDR2 YYREEE (reference sequence). CDR3 length equals 12 residues. V dropped 1 base and J dropped 6 bases, with 4 bases sitting between them. CDR3 loop: CASSLLPGELFF. The CDR3 nucleotides are TGTGCCAGCAGCTTGCTTCCCGGGGAGCTGTTTTTT. Full variable domain (remainder filled in from reference TRBV5-4 and TRBJ2-2): ETGVTQSPTHLIKTRGQQVTLRCSSQSGHNTVSWYQQALGQGPQFIFQYYREEENGRGNFPPRFSGLQFPNYSSELNVNALELDDSALYLCASSLLPGELFFGEGSRLTVL.

The chain links TRBV11-2 to TRBJ1-2; 8 positions match TRBD1. The V and J ends lost 5 bases and 2 bases, in that order; junction bases with no gene match: 7. Per the germline V gene, CDR1 is SGHAT and CDR2 is FQNNGV. The CDR3 extends over 15 amino acids. CDR3 DNA sequence: TGTGCCAGCAGCCCCTGGACAGGGACCAACTATGGCTACACCTTC. Its protein is CASSPWTGTNYGYTF.

The genes are TRBV5-4 and TRBJ2-7; TRBD2 matches 10 bases. The CDR3 sequence is 15 residues long. From germline, CDR1 is SGHNT and CDR2 YYREEE (reference sequence). V gave up 3 bases and J gave up 1 base; unmatched junction bases: 4. CDR3 DNA sequence: TGTGCCAGCAGCTCCGGGACTAGCGCTTCCTACGAGCAGTACTTC. It yields the protein CASSSGTSASYEQYF.

The V call is TRBV5-6, the J call TRBJ1-4, with D hard to call. Deletions cut 1 base from V and 8 bases from J, with 9 bases between. Germline-derived CDR1 and CDR2 are SGHDT and YYEEEE. CDR3 length: 13 residues. The CDR3 DNA reads TGTGCCAGCAGCTTGACAGCACGGGAAAAACTGTTTTTT. Translated: CASSLTAREKLFF. Full variable domain (outside the CDR3, taken from reference TRBV5-6 and TRBJ1-4): DAGVTQSPTHLIKTRGQQVTLRCSPKSGHDTVSWYQQALGQGPQFIFQYYEEEERQRGNFPDRFSGHQFPNYSSELNVNALLLGDSALYLCASSLTAREKLFFGSGTQLSVL.

V is TRBV6-5 and J is TRBJ2-1; a possible D gene is TRBD2 (5 bases). V lost 6 bases, J lost 10 bases, and 16 bases lay in between. Per the germline V gene, CDR1 is MNHEY and CDR2 is SVGAGI. This CDR3 comprises 13 residues. The CDR3 sequence is CASRTGLMEEQFF. CDR3 nucleotides: TGTGCCAGCAGAACCGGACTCATGGAGGAGCAGTTCTTC.

The sample holds one count of this clone. This sequence joins TRBV7-6 and TRBJ1-1; D gene uncertain. Germline CDR1 SGHVS, CDR2 FNYEAQ. The CDR3 runs 13 residues. Deletions cut 5 bases from V and 4 bases from J, with 11 bases between. As DNA, the CDR3 is TGTGCCAGCAGCCGCGGATCACTCACTGAAGCTTTCTTT. It yields the protein CASSRGSLTEAFF.

The chain is built from TRBV7-9 and TRBJ2-5, with a weak D call TRBD1 (5 bases). This CDR3 contains 15 residues. Germline CDR1 reads SEHNR; CDR2 reads FQNEAQ (reference sequence). V gave up 1 base and J gave up 4 bases, with 13 bases separating them. This CDR3 is CASSLGGKPRETQYF. The CDR3, as DNA: TGTGCCAGCAGCTTAGGGGGCAAGCCGAGAGAGACCCAGTACTTC.

The sample holds one count of this clone. In nucleotides, the CDR3 is TGTGCCAGCTCACCTATGGGACTAGCGGGGGCGGATACGCAGTATTTT. Encoded protein: CASSPMGLAGADTQYF. This chain links TRBV18 with TRBJ2-3, with 14 bases matching TRBD2. J lost 6 bases, V lost 3 bases, and 5 bases had no gene match. The CDR3 has 16 amino acids. Germline values: CDR1 KGHSH, CDR2 LQKENI.

This chain joins TRBV7-9 and TRBJ1-5; TRBD1 matches 7 bases. The CDR3 is made up of 15 amino acids. Germline V gene sequence: CDR1 SEHNR, CDR2 FQNEAQ (reference sequence). V lost 7 bases to trimming and J lost 4 bases; unmatched junction nucleotides: 10. The CDR3 nucleotides read TGTGCCAGCACCCATACAGGGGCGCCTAATCAGCCCCAGCATTTT. It is translated as CASTHTGAPNQPQHF.

In DNA, the CDR3 is TGTGCCAGCAGCTCCAGGGACTTTGGCAATCAGCCCCAGCATTTT. Translated: CASSSRDFGNQPQHF. V usage is TRBV5-8 and J usage is TRBJ1-5; a possible D gene is TRBD1 (5 bases). From germline, CDR1 is SGHTS and CDR2 YDEGEE. Trimming took off 3 bases at V and 2 bases at J, with 12 bases between the two ends. This CDR3 is built from 15 residues. The full variable domain, completed using reference TRBV5-8 and TRBJ1-5, is EAGVTQSPTHLIKTRGQQATLRCSPISGHTSVYWYQQALGLGLQFLLWYDEGEERNRGNFPPRFSGRQFPNYSSELNVNALELEDSALYLCASSSRDFGNQPQHFGDGTRLSIL.

The V call is TRBV5-5, the J call TRBJ2-3; TRBD2 aligns across 13 bases. CDR1 and CDR2 from the germline V gene are SGHKS and YYEKEE (reference sequence). V shed 2 bases and J 3 bases; nucleotides not matched to a gene: 6. The CDR3 has 17 amino acids. In DNA, the CDR3 is TGTGCCAGCAGCTTCCATGGGACTAGCGGGGTTACAGATACGCAGTATTTT. This encodes CASSFHGTSGVTDTQYF.

This chain uses TRBV7-2 with TRBJ2-4; no definite D call. The CDR3 is made up of 14 amino acids. V was trimmed by 5 bases and J by 3 bases, leaving 11 bases between them. Germline CDR1 reads SGHTA; CDR2 reads FQGNSA. Here the CDR3 DNA reads TGTGCCAGCAGCCCCTCCCCCCGCAAAAACATTCAGTACTTC. This encodes CASSPSPRKNIQYF.

The chain is built from TRBV9 and TRBJ2-7; TRBD1 aligns across 10 bases. V was pared by 0 bases and J by 4 bases, with 4 bases of the junction left unmatched. This CDR3 comprises 15 residues. Germline-derived CDR1 and CDR2 are SGDLS and YYNGEE. The DNA for the CDR3 is TGTGCCAGCAGCGTAGACCTGGGACAGGGGTACGAGCAGTACTTC. It yields the protein CASSVDLGQGYEQYF.

V and J are TRBV11-3 and TRBJ2-3, with a weak D call TRBD1 (5 bases). This CDR3 contains 15 residues. From germline, CDR1 is SGHNT and CDR2 YENEEA. Deletions cut 4 bases from V and 6 bases from J, with 17 bases between. For the CDR3, the DNA is TGTGCCAGCAGCTCCCCGACAGAAGGGTTCGATACGCAGTATTTT. It translates to CASSSPTEGFDTQYF. The variable domain in full, completed from reference TRBV11-3 and TRBJ2-3, reads EAGVVQSPRYKIIEKKQPVAFWCNPISGHNTLYWYLQNLGQGPELLIRYENEEAVDDSQLPKDRFSAERLKGVDSTLKIQPAELGDSAVYLCASSSPTEGFDTQYFGPGTRLTVL.

The V and J genes are TRBV7-9 and TRBJ1-4; D is unresolved. V lost 8 bases, J lost 0 bases, and 10 bases lay in between. Germline CDR1 is SEHNR and CDR2 is FQNEAQ (reference sequence). The CDR3 sequence is 14 residues long. The CDR3 here is CASSPSATNEKLFF. In DNA form, the CDR3 reads TGTGCCAGCTCCCCCAGTGCAACTAATGAAAAACTGTTTTTT.

The V call is TRBV28, the J call TRBJ2-7; the match to TRBD1 covers 7 bases. Looked up from germline, CDR1 is MDHEN and CDR2 is SYDVKM. After removal of 3 bases from V and 2 bases from J, the junction contained 4 bases not matched to a gene. The CDR3 extends over 14 amino acids. CDR3 bases: TGTGCCAGCAGTTTGGGACAGCTAACCTACGAGCAGTACTTC. Translated: CASSLGQLTYEQYF.

The chain has TRBV10-3 and TRBJ1-1; 8 bases are a match to TRBD1. Germline loops: CDR1 ENHRY, CDR2 SYGVKD. The V segment lost 0 bases and the J segment 8 bases; nucleotides outside the gene matches: 2. This CDR3 comprises 13 residues. CDR3 amino acids: CAISESRDREAFF. CDR3 DNA: TGTGCCATCAGTGAGTCCCGGGACAGGGAAGCTTTCTTT.

The rearrangement joins TRBV5-1 to TRBJ1-4, with 7 bases lining up with TRBD1. CDR3 length: 18 residues. Per the germline V gene, CDR1 is SGHRS and CDR2 is YFSETQ. Trimming at V came to 4 bases and at J to 3 bases, leaving 15 bases not matched to a gene. The CDR3 region has the DNA TGCGCCAGCAGCCCCACCCGACATCTCAGGGGGTCTAATGAAAAACTGTTTTTT. Protein product: CASSPTRHLRGSNEKLFF. The variable domain in full, completed from reference TRBV5-1 and TRBJ1-4, reads KAGVTQTPRYLIKTRGQQVTLSCSPISGHRSVSWYQQTPGQGLQFLFEYFSETQRNKGNFPGRFSGRQFSNSRSEMNVSTLELGDSALYLCASSPTRHLRGSNEKLFFGSGTQLSVL.

The chain combines TRBV4-3 with TRBJ2-1; 11 positions agree with TRBD2. J gave up 9 bases and V 0 bases, and 7 bases lay outside the gene matches. CDR1 LGHNA and CDR2 YSLEER come from the germline V gene. The CDR3 runs 16 residues. The CDR3 reads CASSQDWASGGSEQFF. The CDR3 region has the DNA TGCGCCAGCAGCCAAGATTGGGCTAGCGGGGGGTCTGAGCAGTTCTTC.

This chain joins TRBV27 and TRBJ2-5, with a tentative D call TRBD2 (5 bases). Germline V gene lookup returns CDR1 MNHEY and CDR2 SMNVEV (reference sequence). The CDR3 length is 14 residues. V lost 5 bases and J lost 5, with 15 bases in between. In DNA form, the CDR3 reads TGTGCCAGCAGTCACCGGGATTTAGGGGAGACCCAGTACTTC. Amino acid sequence: CASSHRDLGETQYF.